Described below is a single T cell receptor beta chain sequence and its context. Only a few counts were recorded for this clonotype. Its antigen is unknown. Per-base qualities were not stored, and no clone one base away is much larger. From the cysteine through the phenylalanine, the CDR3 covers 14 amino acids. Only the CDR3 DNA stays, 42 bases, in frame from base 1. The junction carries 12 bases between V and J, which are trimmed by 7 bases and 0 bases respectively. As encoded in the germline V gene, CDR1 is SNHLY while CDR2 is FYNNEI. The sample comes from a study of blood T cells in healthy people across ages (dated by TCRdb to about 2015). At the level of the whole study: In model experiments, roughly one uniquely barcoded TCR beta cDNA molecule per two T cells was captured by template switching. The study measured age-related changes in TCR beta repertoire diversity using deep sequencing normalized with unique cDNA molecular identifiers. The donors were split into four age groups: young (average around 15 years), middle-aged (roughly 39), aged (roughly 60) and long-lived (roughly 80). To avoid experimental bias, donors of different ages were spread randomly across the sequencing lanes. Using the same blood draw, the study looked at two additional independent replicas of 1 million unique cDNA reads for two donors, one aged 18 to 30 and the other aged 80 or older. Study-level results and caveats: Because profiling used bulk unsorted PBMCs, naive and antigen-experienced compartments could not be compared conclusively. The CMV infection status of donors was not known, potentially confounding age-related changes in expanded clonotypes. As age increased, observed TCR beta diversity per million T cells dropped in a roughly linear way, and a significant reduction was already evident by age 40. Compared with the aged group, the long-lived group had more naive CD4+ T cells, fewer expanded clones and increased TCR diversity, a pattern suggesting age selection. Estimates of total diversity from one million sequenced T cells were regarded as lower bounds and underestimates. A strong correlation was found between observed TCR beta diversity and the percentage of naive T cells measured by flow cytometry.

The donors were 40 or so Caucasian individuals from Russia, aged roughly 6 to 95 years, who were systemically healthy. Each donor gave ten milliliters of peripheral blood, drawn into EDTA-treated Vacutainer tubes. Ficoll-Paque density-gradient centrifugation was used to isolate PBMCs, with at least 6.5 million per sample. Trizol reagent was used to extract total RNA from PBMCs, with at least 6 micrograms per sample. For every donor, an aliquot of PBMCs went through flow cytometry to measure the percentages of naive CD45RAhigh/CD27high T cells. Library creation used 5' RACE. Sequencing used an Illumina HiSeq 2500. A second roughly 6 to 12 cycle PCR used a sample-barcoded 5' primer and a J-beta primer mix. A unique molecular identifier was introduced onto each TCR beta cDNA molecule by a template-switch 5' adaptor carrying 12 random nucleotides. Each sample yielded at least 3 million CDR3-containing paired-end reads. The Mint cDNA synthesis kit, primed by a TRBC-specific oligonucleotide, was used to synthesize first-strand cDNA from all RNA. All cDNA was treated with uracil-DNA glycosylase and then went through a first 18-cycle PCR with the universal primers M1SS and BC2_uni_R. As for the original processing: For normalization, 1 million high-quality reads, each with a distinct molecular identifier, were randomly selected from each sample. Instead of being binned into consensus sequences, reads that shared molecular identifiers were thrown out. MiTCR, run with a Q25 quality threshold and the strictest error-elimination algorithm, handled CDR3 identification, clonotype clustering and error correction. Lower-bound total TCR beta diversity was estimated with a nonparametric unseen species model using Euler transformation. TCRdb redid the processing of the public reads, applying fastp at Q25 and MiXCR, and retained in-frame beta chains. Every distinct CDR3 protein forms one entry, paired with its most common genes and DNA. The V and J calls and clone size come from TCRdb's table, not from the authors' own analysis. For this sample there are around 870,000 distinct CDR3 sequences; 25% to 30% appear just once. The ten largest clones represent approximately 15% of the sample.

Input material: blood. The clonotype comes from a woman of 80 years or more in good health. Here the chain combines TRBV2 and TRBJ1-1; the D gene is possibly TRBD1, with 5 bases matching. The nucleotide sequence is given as TGTGCCAGCACCACGGGACTCATGAACACTGAAGCTTTCTTT. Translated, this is CASTTGLMNTEAFF.